This T cell receptor beta chain was profiled in a study of T cell repertoires in cytomegalovirus infection. The wider study: A matching HLA type, together with CMV infection, was signaled by public TCR beta signatures.

V dropped 3 bases and J dropped 0 bases, with 9 bases sitting between them. Germline assignment: CDR1 LNHDA and CDR2 SQIVND (reference sequence). The CDR3 extends over 14 amino acids. MiXCR, applied by TCRdb to the reads, yields one record per CDR3 protein. The sample contains 650,000 to 900,000 distinct CDR3 sequences, around a third of which appear only once. The study, taken as a whole, reports: The ex vivo response showed dominance by HLA-C-restricted CMV-specific TCR beta clonotypes. Cumulative frequency (of public TCR beta family members) identified carriers of CMV plus the relevant HLA.

Worth noting for this clonotype: Its antigen is currently unknown.

The chain is built from TRBV19 and TRBJ2-7; D not resolved. The sample here was cultured CD8+ T cells from PBMCs, taken from culture after CMV antigen stimulation. This TCR derives from a human donor in good health (CMV status not recorded). Some clones in this sample may be carry-over from other donors' samples. The CDR3 DNA reads TGTGCCAGTAGTATGGAATGGAGCTCCTACGAGCAGTACTTC. As protein: CASSMEWSSYEQYF. Full variable domain (rest looked up from reference TRBV19 and TRBJ2-7): DGGITQSPKYLFRKEGQNVTLSCEQNLNHDAMYWYRQDPGQGLRLIYYSQIVNDFQKGDIAEGYSVSREKKESFPLTVTSAQKNPTAFYLCASSMEWSSYEQYFGPGTRLTVT.